The 11 T cell receptor beta chains listed next were all sequenced from one sample in a study of blood T cell repertoires in COVID-19. Using immunoSEQ multiplex PCR, the repertoire was profiled, and TCRdb retains in-frame clones only, with some absent. The table lists some 200,000 clones, 84% of them singletons, with around an eighth in the top ten. Material: peripheral blood. Receptors originate from a man under 40 with active or convalescent COVID-19.

As regards this clone: This specimen includes other DNA sequences encoding the same CDR3. The CDR3 region has the DNA TGTGCCAGCAGCCCTCCTGGACTAGCTGGGGAGACCCAGTACTTC. Its translation is CASSPPGLAGETQYF. The J gene is TRBJ2-5, the V gene TRBV7-2, with 8 bases lining up with TRBD2. This CDR3 contains 15 residues. J gave up 5 bases and V 5 bases, and 10 bases lay outside the gene matches. The germline V gene encodes CDR1 SGHTA and CDR2 FQGNSA. The full variable domain, its missing parts supplied by reference TRBV7-2 and TRBJ2-5, is GAGVSQSPSNKVTEKGKDVELRCDPISGHTALYWYRQSLGQGLEFLIYFQGNSAPDKSGLPSDRFSAERTGGSVSTLTIQRTQQEDSAVYLCASSPPGLAGETQYFGPGTRLLVL.

This clone showed up many times. This sequence joins TRBV5-7 and TRBJ1-1, with 8 bases aligning to TRBD1. TRBV5-7 is noted as an ORF with a role that remains uncertain. V lost 4 bases to trimming and J lost 3 bases; unmatched junction nucleotides: 2. The length of the CDR3 is 13 residues. The CDR3 sequence: CASSPDRDTEAFF. CDR3 DNA sequence: TGTGCCAGCAGCCCGGACAGGGACACTGAAGCTTTCTTT.

The chain couples TRBV5-1 to TRBJ2-1; 16 positions match TRBD2. The CDR3 consists of 16 residues. The V gene's germline CDR1 is SGHRS and CDR2 YFSETQ. The ends lost 7 bases at V and 5 bases at J; junction bases unmatched: 6. For the CDR3, the DNA is TGCGCCAGCGGGGCGGGACTAGCGGGAGGGCACAATGAGCAGTTCTTC. Translated: CASGAGLAGGHNEQFF.

The V and J genes are TRBV5-1 and TRBJ1-1; no clear D gene. V was pared by 0 bases and J by 0 bases, with 9 bases between. Germline lookup yields CDR1 SGHRS and CDR2 YFSETQ. The CDR3 is made up of 15 amino acids. The CDR3 protein is CASSLAGYVNTEAFF. DNA for the CDR3: TGCGCCAGCAGCTTGGCCGGGTATGTGAACACTGAAGCTTTCTTT.

This chain uses TRBV30 with TRBJ2-7; 7 nucleotides match TRBD2. The CDR3 has 14 residues. From germline, CDR1 is GTSNPN and CDR2 SVGIG (reference sequence). The J segment lost 3 bases and the V segment lost 3 bases, leaving 8 bases of the junction unmatched. CDR3 residues: CAWRRGGVFYEQYF. The CDR3 DNA follows: TGTGCCTGGAGGCGGGGAGGGGTCTTCTACGAGCAGTACTTC.

The chain carries TRBV2 and TRBJ1-1; 8 positions match TRBD1. Germline-derived CDR1 and CDR2 are SNHLY and FYNNEI. V shed 5 bases and J 6 bases; nucleotides not matched to a gene: 5. The CDR3 consists of 13 residues. CDR3 nucleotide sequence: TGTGCCAGCAGTCACAGGGGGGTAGCTGAAGCTTTCTTT. Amino acid sequence: CASSHRGVAEAFF.

The rearrangement joins TRBV30 to TRBJ1-1; D is perhaps TRBD1 (5 bases). V was pared by 3 bases and J by 6 bases, with 8 bases between. The CDR3 covers 11 residues. Germline lookup yields CDR1 GTSNPN and CDR2 SVGIG (reference sequence). This CDR3 is CAWSQGPEAFF. CDR3 DNA: TGTGCCTGGAGCCAGGGCCCTGAAGCTTTCTTT.

The chain is built from TRBV4-1 and TRBJ1-1; D remains ambiguous. Looked up from germline, CDR1 is MGHRA and CDR2 is YSYEKL. The CDR3 sequence is 17 residues long. Trimming cost V 1 base and J 4 bases, with 19 bases left between them. Here the CDR3 reads CASSQVRRGKESTEAFF. Written as DNA, the CDR3 is TGCGCCAGCAGCCAAGTCAGACGGGGTAAAGAGAGCACTGAAGCTTTCTTT.

The CDR3 loop reads CAISESIGTGSSYEQYV. The CDR3 region has the DNA TGTGCCATCAGTGAGTCGATTGGGACAGGGTCTTCCTACGAGCAGTACGTC. The rearrangement uses TRBV10-3 and TRBJ2-7; 9 positions match TRBD1. There are 17 residues in the CDR3. Germline CDR1 is ENHRY and CDR2 is SYGVKD. J lost 1 base, V lost 0 bases, and 7 bases had no gene match.

This clone was seen only once. The genes are TRBV6-5 and TRBJ1-1, with D possibly TRBD1 on 6 matching bases. V was pared by 0 bases and J by 1 base, with 9 bases between. The CDR3 is 15 amino acids. Germline V gene lookup returns CDR1 MNHEY and CDR2 SVGAGI. The CDR3 here is CASSYSGHTNTEAFF. Written as DNA, the CDR3 is TGTGCCAGCAGTTACTCGGGACACACGAACACTGAAGCTTTCTTT.

The rearrangement uses TRBV5-1 and TRBJ1-4; the D gene is possibly TRBD1 (6 bases). V was clipped by 0 bases and J by 8 bases, with 11 bases between them. Germline assignment: CDR1 SGHRS and CDR2 YFSETQ. The CDR3 is 14 amino acids. The CDR3 protein is CASSLGQGKEKLFF. The CDR3 DNA sequence: TGCGCCAGCAGCTTGGGTCAGGGGAAGGAAAAACTGTTTTTT.